The TCR beta chain under discussion was sequenced for a study of neurological immune-mediated disorders. About the research overall: There were approximately 35 multiple sclerosis patients. Of these, around 30 had relapsing-remitting MS and 3 had secondary progressive MS.

This clonotype has a count of ten or more. The antigen remains unidentified. Study findings and constraints: Phylogenetic grouping assigned the repertoires of 18 of 34 multiple sclerosis patients to a single related-CDR3 cluster, representing a possible signature. Levels of TCR clonal expansion peaked in HTLV-1-associated myelopathy and reached their lowest in multiple sclerosis, under those of healthy controls.

The authors produced cDNA by 5'RACE using 10-nucleotide random UMIs. TCRdb processed the 5' RACE reads anew with MiXCR; each CDR3 protein has one entry. The table shows roughly 62,000 distinct CDR3 sequences, with around 3.8% occurring only once. In germline, CDR1 is LGHDT, CDR2 YNNKEL (reference sequence). The CDR3 totals 15 residues. J lost 5 bases, V lost 0 bases, and 4 bases had no gene match. The sequenced sample consisted of PBMCs. This receptor was taken from a woman between 50 and 59 years old with multiple sclerosis. The chain carries TRBV3-1 and TRBJ2-1; 7 bases are shared with TRBD2. DNA of the CDR3: TGTGCCAGCAGCCAAGAGCTAGCGGTGGACAATGAGCAGTTCTTC. Its protein is CASSQELAVDNEQFF.